These T cell receptor beta chains were read from a single sample in a study of blood T cells in healthy people across ages. One entry per CDR3 protein results from TCRdb running MiXCR on the 5' RACE reads. The table includes hundreds of thousands of distinct CDR3 sequences, under 35% detected once. The sample consisted of blood. These receptors were collected from an elderly woman in good health. Each CDR3 is given with its conserved first and last residue. Each record gives: J gene, clone size, V gene, D gene, CDR3 protein, CDR3 DNA. The D gene is left open where the match is weak. Expanded clones get a size class; other rows say once, few or many, or leave the size out.

>TRBJ2-5|many|TRBV11-2|NA
CASSLGVAQETQYF
TGTGCCAGCAGCTTGGGGGTGGCCCAAGAGACCCAGTACTTC
>TRBJ2-4|NA|TRBV3-1|NA
CASSQNSHLAKNIQYF
TGTGCCAGCAGCCAAAACAGTCACCTAGCCAAAAACATTCAGTACTTC
>TRBJ2-3|NA|TRBV11-3|NA
CASSPTGFTDTQYF
TGTGCCAGCAGCCCTACCGGGTTCACAGATACGCAGTATTTT
>TRBJ2-3|few|TRBV11-2|TRBD2
CASSREGRRTDTQYF
TGTGCCAGCAGCCGGGAGGGACGGCGCACAGATACGCAGTATTTT
>TRBJ2-1|NA|TRBV14|TRBD1
CASSQLSQGYNEQFF
TGTGCCAGCAGCCAACTATCACAGGGGTACAATGAGCAGTTCTTC
>TRBJ2-5|many|TRBV5-4|NA
CASSLVSLETQYF
TGTGCCAGCAGCTTGGTTAGTCTTGAGACCCAGTACTTC
>TRBJ2-5|many|TRBV6-1|NA
CASRRKGSLSETQYF
TGTGCCAGCCGCCGTAAGGGTTCCTTGTCGGAGACCCAGTACTTC
>TRBJ2-5|NA|TRBV20-1|NA
CSARDFGGTAGTQYF
TGCAGTGCTAGAGATTTCGGAGGGACGGCGGGGACCCAGTACTTC
>TRBJ2-1|many|TRBV7-2|NA
CASSLALARLPYNEQFF
TGTGCCAGCAGCTTAGCATTGGCCAGACTGCCCTACAATGAGCAGTTCTTC
>TRBJ2-4|NA|TRBV20-1|TRBD2
CRMGSRTGGNIQYF
TGCAGGATGGGAAGCCGTACGGGAGGAAACATTCAGTACTTC
>TRBJ1-1|NA|TRBV7-2|NA
CASSLARQFEAFF
TGTGCCAGCAGCTTAGCGAGGCAGTTTGAAGCTTTCTTT
>TRBJ2-1|many|TRBV7-2|TRBD2
CASSLGLAGYIEQFF
TGTGCCAGCAGCCTTGGACTAGCGGGTTACATTGAGCAGTTCTTC
>TRBJ2-4|NA|TRBV7-2|NA
CASSLYGDLENIQYF
TGTGCCAGCAGCTTATACGGGGACCTTGAAAACATTCAGTACTTC
>TRBJ2-3|many|TRBV7-2|TRBD2
CASSINSGVSTDTQYF
TGTGCCAGCAGCATTAATAGCGGGGTTAGCACAGATACGCAGTATTTT
>TRBJ1-2|many|TRBV27|NA
CASSLAQVLRNAYGYTF
TGTGCCAGCAGTCTGGCCCAGGTGTTGAGGAACGCTTATGGCTACACCTTC
>TRBJ1-1|NA|TRBV4-1|NA
CASSQDPLGTEAFF
TGCGCCAGCAGCCAAGATCCCCTGGGCACTGAAGCTTTCTTT
>TRBJ2-4|many|TRBV3-1|NA
CASSRRGQNGIQYF
TGTGCCAGCAGCCGGAGGGGACAGAACGGCATTCAGTACTTC
>TRBJ1-4|NA|TRBV7-2|TRBD1
CASSRGQDEKLFF
TGTGCCAGCAGCCGCGGACAGGATGAAAAACTGTTTTTT
>TRBJ1-1|NA|TRBV12-3/TRBV12-4|NA
CASSCSRVVGTEAFF
TGTGCCAGCAGTTGCAGCCGGGTCGTAGGCACTGAAGCTTTCTTT
>TRBJ2-7|once|TRBV5-1|NA
CASSLSSGGFGEQYF
TGCGCCAGCAGCTTGTCTTCCGGGGGCTTTGGCGAGCAGTACTTC
>TRBJ1-1|NA|TRBV7-9|TRBD1
CASSLPPQGRLGTEAFF
TGTGCCAGCAGCTTACCACCACAGGGGCGGCTCGGCACTGAAGCTTTCTTT
>TRBJ2-1|many|TRBV7-2|TRBD2
CASSPSSGGAVYNEQFF
TGTGCCAGCAGCCCATCTAGCGGGGGGGCCGTCTACAATGAGCAGTTCTTC
>TRBJ2-7|NA|TRBV5-1|TRBD2
CASSSGGGIPYEQYF
TGCGCCAGCAGTTCTGGCGGGGGGATCCCCTACGAGCAGTACTTC
>TRBJ2-2|NA|TRBV5-1|NA
CASSLGRDPNTGELFF
TGCGCCAGCAGCTTGGGGCGGGACCCGAACACCGGGGAGCTGTTTTTT
>TRBJ1-6|many|TRBV6-5|NA
CASSYSKVSYNSPLHF
TGTGCCAGCAGTTACTCCAAGGTTTCCTATAATTCACCCCTCCACTTT
>TRBJ1-5|few|TRBV20-1|TRBD1
CSATKRGQDNQPQHF
TGCAGTGCTACTAAAAGGGGACAGGACAATCAGCCCCAGCATTTT
>TRBJ2-3|many|TRBV3-1|NA
CASSKRSSRGWTTDTQYF
TGTGCCAGCAGCAAACGGTCCTCACGGGGATGGACGACAGATACGCAGTATTTT
>TRBJ1-5|many|TRBV2|NA
CASSVELPNQPQHF
TGTGCCAGCAGTGTGGAGTTACCCAATCAGCCCCAGCATTTT
>TRBJ2-1|NA|TRBV29-1|NA
CSVARAGAHNEQFF
TGCAGCGTTGCCAGAGCCGGAGCGCACAATGAGCAGTTCTTC
>TRBJ2-5|few|TRBV4-3|NA
CASSQELGRPETQYF
TGCGCCAGCAGCCAAGAGTTGGGCCGCCCGGAGACCCAGTACTTC
>TRBJ2-3|many|TRBV6-5|TRBD2
CASSYSERGATDTQYF
TGTGCCAGCAGTTACTCGGAGCGGGGGGCCACAGATACGCAGTATTTT